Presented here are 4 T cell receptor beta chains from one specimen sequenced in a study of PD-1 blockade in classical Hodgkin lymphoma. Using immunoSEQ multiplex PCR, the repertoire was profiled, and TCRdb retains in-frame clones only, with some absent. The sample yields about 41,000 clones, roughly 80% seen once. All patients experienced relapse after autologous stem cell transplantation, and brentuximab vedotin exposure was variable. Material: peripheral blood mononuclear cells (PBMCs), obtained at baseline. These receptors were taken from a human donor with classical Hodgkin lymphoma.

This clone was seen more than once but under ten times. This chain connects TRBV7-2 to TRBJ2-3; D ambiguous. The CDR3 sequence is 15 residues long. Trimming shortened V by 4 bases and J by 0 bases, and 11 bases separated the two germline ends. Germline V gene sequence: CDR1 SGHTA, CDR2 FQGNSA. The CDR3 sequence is CASSSFQSSTDTQYF. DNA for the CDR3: TGTGCCAGCAGCTCCTTTCAATCAAGCACAGATACGCAGTATTTT.

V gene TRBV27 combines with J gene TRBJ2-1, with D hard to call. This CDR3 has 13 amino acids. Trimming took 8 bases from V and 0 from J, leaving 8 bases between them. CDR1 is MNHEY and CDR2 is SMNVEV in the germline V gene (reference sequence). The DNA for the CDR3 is TGTGCCAGCGGGGTCCGCTCCTACAATGAGCAGTTCTTC. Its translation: CASGVRSYNEQFF.

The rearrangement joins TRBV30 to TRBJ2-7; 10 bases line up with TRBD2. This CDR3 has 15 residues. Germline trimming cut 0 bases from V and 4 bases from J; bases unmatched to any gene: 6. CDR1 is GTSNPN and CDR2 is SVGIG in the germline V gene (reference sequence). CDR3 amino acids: CAWSVPSGSRYEQYF. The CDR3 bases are TGTGCCTGGAGTGTACCTAGCGGGAGTAGGTACGAGCAGTACTTC.

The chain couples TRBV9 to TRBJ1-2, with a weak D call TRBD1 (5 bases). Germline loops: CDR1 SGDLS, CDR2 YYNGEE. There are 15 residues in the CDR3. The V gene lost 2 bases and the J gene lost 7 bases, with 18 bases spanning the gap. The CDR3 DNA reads TGTGCCAGCAGCGTGACAGAGGGCCCAGGACCTGGCTACACCTTC. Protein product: CASSVTEGPGPGYTF.